Shown below are 15 T cell receptor beta chains from a single sample sequenced in a study of OX40 agonist ivuxolimab in advanced cancers. The repertoire was sequenced with immunoSEQ multiplex PCR; TCRdb's copy has only in-frame clones and lacks some. The sample shows roughly 17,000 clones, roughly 88% of them seen only once. This material consisted of CD4+ or CD8+ T cells sorted from blood, taken in a trial of the OX40 agonist ivuxolimab. The source of these receptors is an adult with an advanced solid tumor such as melanoma, head and neck, liver or kidney cancer.

The V and J genes are TRBV28 and TRBJ2-7; D gene uncertain. V was pared by 2 bases and J by 4 bases, with 9 bases between. The germline gives CDR1 MDHEN, CDR2 SYDVKM. This CDR3 contains 13 residues. The CDR3 region has the DNA TGTGCCAGCAGTTTAGAAGATTTATACGAGCAGTACTTC. It translates to CASSLEDLYEQYF.

The chain has TRBV27 and TRBJ2-3; D may be TRBD2 (6 bases). The CDR3 is made up of 15 amino acids. Trimming pared 8 bases from V and 6 bases from J, leaving 21 bases between. Germline values: CDR1 MNHEY, CDR2 SMNVEV (reference sequence). The CDR3 nucleotides are TGTGCCAGCGTAAATAGCGGACATTACCCCGATACGCAGTATTTT. It encodes CASVNSGHYPDTQYF.

This clone was counted between two and nine times. The genes are TRBV9 and TRBJ2-7; 12 bases fit TRBD1. CDR1 is SGDLS and CDR2 is YYNGEE in the germline V gene. Trimming cost V 4 bases and J 4 bases; bases outside gene matches: 6. The CDR3 sequence is 15 residues long. CDR3 amino acids: CASSPGTGGGYEQYF. The CDR3 DNA follows: TGTGCCAGCAGCCCAGGGACAGGGGGCGGTTACGAGCAGTACTTC.

The chain uses TRBV27 and TRBJ2-3; 9 bases match TRBD2. Looked up from germline, CDR1 is MNHEY and CDR2 is SMNVEV (reference sequence). With V trimmed by 5 bases and J by 3 bases, 9 bases remained unmatched. The CDR3 sequence is 16 residues long. This CDR3 reads CASSPIAGDGTDTQYF. CDR3 nucleotide sequence: TGTGCCAGCAGTCCAATAGCGGGAGATGGAACAGATACGCAGTATTTT.

This chain joins TRBV28 and TRBJ2-7; no firm D call. Germline V lookup: CDR1 MDHEN, CDR2 SYDVKM. There are 12 residues in the CDR3. The V end lost 8 bases, the J end lost 0 bases, and 8 bases lay between the germline ends. CDR3: CASFRASYEQYF. The CDR3 DNA reads as TGTGCCAGCTTCCGGGCCTCCTACGAGCAGTACTTC.

This chain uses TRBV7-2 with TRBJ2-3; D gene unclear. This CDR3 is 14 amino acids long. Germline V gene lookup returns CDR1 SGHTA and CDR2 FQGNSA. V lost 3 bases, J lost 0 bases, and 7 bases lay in between. The DNA of the CDR3 is TGTGCCAGCAGCTTCTGGGGAAGCACAGATACGCAGTATTTT. As protein: CASSFWGSTDTQYF.

This rearrangement joins TRBV11-2 to TRBJ2-5, with D tentatively TRBD1 (6 bases). V lost 6 bases and J 5 bases, leaving 22 bases between the germline ends. The CDR3 sequence is 16 residues long. CDR1 and CDR2 from the germline V gene are SGHAT and FQNNGV. In nucleotides, the CDR3 is TGTGCCAGCAGGAAAATTAAGGGACAATCCTCCGAGACCCAGTACTTC. Its translation is CASRKIKGQSSETQYF. Full variable domain (remainder filled in from reference TRBV11-2 and TRBJ2-5): EAGVAQSPRYKIIEKRQSVAFWCNPISGHATLYWYQQILGQGPKLLIQFQNNGVVDDSQLPKDRFSAERLKGVDSTLKIQPAKLEDSAVYLCASRKIKGQSSETQYFGPGTRLLVL.

The chain uses TRBV5-5 and TRBJ1-1; D is unresolved. Germline assignment: CDR1 SGHKS and CDR2 YYEKEE (reference sequence). The CDR3 spans 13 residues. Trimming removed 3 bases from V and 5 bases from J, with 11 bases in between. Here the CDR3 reads CASSYYGRTEAFF. CDR3 sequence (DNA): TGTGCCAGCAGCTATTACGGCCGGACTGAAGCTTTCTTT.

The CDR3 region is CASTPGRSSYEQYF. The CDR3 nucleotides read TGTGCCAGCACCCCTGGCAGAAGCTCCTACGAGCAGTACTTC. The chain joins TRBV7-2 to TRBJ2-7; the D is unclear. V was shortened by 7 bases and J by 0 bases, with 13 bases between the two germline ends. The CDR3 sequence is 14 residues long. Germline CDR1 reads SGHTA; CDR2 reads FQGNSA.

Here the CDR3 DNA reads TGTGCCAGCAGCGACCGGGACACCTCCTACAATGAGCAGTTCTTC. Protein product: CASSDRDTSYNEQFF. The J gene is TRBJ2-1, the V gene TRBV9, with D maybe TRBD1 (6 bases). CDR1 is SGDLS and CDR2 is YYNGEE in the germline V gene. The ends were cut back, 3 bases at V and 0 bases at J, with 10 bases in the middle. The CDR3 sequence is 15 residues long.

Only one count was recorded for this clone. V and J are TRBV4-1 and TRBJ1-2; TRBD1 matches at 8 bases. The CDR3 extends over 19 amino acids. The V gene's germline CDR1 is MGHRA and CDR2 YSYEKL. Trimming at V came to 4 bases and at J to 6 bases, leaving 22 bases not matched to a gene. CDR3 in amino acids: CASSRTTGQGYMESDGYTF. The CDR3 bases are TGCGCCAGCAGCCGAACGACCGGACAGGGATATATGGAGTCCGATGGCTACACCTTC.

This chain joins TRBV28 and TRBJ1-2, with 9 nucleotides matching TRBD1. This CDR3 contains 16 residues. V shed 1 base, J shed 8 bases, and the junction held 11 bases outside the gene matches. Germline CDR1 and CDR2: MDHEN and SYDVKM. CDR3 nucleotide sequence: TGTGCCAGCAGTTTATTAGACACAGGGGGCGCGGGAGGCTACACCTTC. Protein: CASSLLDTGGAGGYTF.

This clone has only a few counts. The chain employs TRBV28 and TRBJ1-5; D not resolved. Trimming pared 3 bases from V and 7 bases from J, leaving 10 bases between. Germline loops: CDR1 MDHEN, CDR2 SYDVKM. This CDR3 comprises 13 residues. DNA for the CDR3: TGTGCCAGCAGTTTCCCCTCTCTACAGCCCCAGCATTTT. Its protein is CASSFPSLQPQHF.

J is TRBJ1-2 and V is TRBV14; maybe TRBD1 (5 bases). This CDR3 comprises 15 residues. V shed 2 bases and J shed 2 bases, with 12 bases lying between them. Germline V gene sequence: CDR1 SGHDN, CDR2 FVKESK. The CDR3 DNA is TGTGCCAGCAGCCAATGGGGGACCCTGAACTATGGCTACACCTTC. Translating it yields CASSQWGTLNYGYTF.

The V gene is TRBV10-3, the J gene TRBJ2-7; 12 bases map to TRBD2. The CDR3 length is 14 residues. The germline CDR1 and CDR2 sequences are ENHRY and SYGVKD. V was clipped by 8 bases and J by 3 bases; unmatched bases: 5. The CDR3 coding sequence is TGTGCCATCCGACTAGCGGGGGAAGTCTACGAGCAGTACTTC. It translates to CAIRLAGEVYEQYF.